What follows are 22 T cell receptor beta chains derived from one specimen sequenced in a study of T cell changes during pregnancy in multiple sclerosis. Generated by immunoSEQ multiplex PCR, the TCRdb table keeps only in-frame clones and is missing some. The table has tens of thousands of clones, 92% seen once. The sample in question was peripheral blood, obtained in the third trimester of pregnancy. The origin of the receptors is a female donor in good health, enrolled as a control in a pregnancy study.

The chain recombines TRBV27 with TRBJ1-2; TRBD1 might be the D (6 bases). V lost 5 bases and J lost 2, with 15 bases in between. The CDR3 totals 15 residues. Germline V gene sequence: CDR1 MNHEY, CDR2 SMNVEV (reference sequence). The chain's CDR3 is CASSTKQGPNYGYTF. The CDR3 DNA is TGTGCCAGCAGTACAAAACAGGGTCCCAACTATGGCTACACCTTC.

The rearrangement links TRBV6-1 to TRBJ1-2; TRBD1 aligns across 7 bases. Germline trimming cut 8 bases from V and 5 bases from J; bases unmatched to any gene: 11. The CDR3 is made up of 14 amino acids. CDR1 is MNHNS and CDR2 is SASEGT in the germline V gene. In DNA form, the CDR3 reads TGTGCCAGCTGGTGGACAGGAACTGGATATGGCTACACCTTC. This sequence encodes CASWWTGTGYGYTF.

The gene calls are TRBV5-1 and TRBJ2-6, with D perhaps matching TRBD1 (5 bases). Looked up from germline, CDR1 is SGHRS and CDR2 is YFSETQ. V was cut by 2 bases and J by 2 bases, with 14 bases left in between. This CDR3 is 17 amino acids long. Here the CDR3 DNA reads TGCGCCAGCAGCTTTTCCCCAGGGCCGACTGGGGCCAACGTCCTGACTTTC. Its protein is CASSFSPGPTGANVLTF. The full variable domain, completed using reference TRBV5-1 and TRBJ2-6, is KAGVTQTPRYLIKTRGQQVTLSCSPISGHRSVSWYQQTPGQGLQFLFEYFSETQRNKGNFPGRFSGRQFSNSRSEMNVSTLELGDSALYLCASSFSPGPTGANVLTFGAGSRLTVL.

The chain employs TRBV5-1 and TRBJ2-1, with a possible D match to TRBD1 (6 bases). V was clipped by 4 bases and J by 14 bases, with 22 bases between them. The CDR3 extends over 14 amino acids. The germline gives CDR1 SGHRS, CDR2 YFSETQ. The CDR3 DNA follows: TGCGCCAGCAGCAGCCTACAGGGCGTCTTTTCGGAGTTCTTC. It translates to CASSSLQGVFSEFF.

This chain joins TRBV10-1 and TRBJ2-2; a possible D gene is TRBD1 (5 bases). Per germline, CDR1 WNHNN and CDR2 SYGVQD (reference sequence). Deletions cut 8 bases from V and 0 bases from J, with 7 bases between. The CDR3 has 13 residues. CDR3 DNA: TGCGCCAGCGGGGCAGCGAACACCGGGGAGCTGTTTTTT. It specifies CASGAANTGELFF.

CDR3 nucleotide sequence: TGTGCCACCAGCAGAGAGGCCGGGGGTGTTTACGAGCAGTACTTC. Amino acid sequence: CATSREAGGVYEQYF. The J gene is TRBJ2-7, the V gene TRBV15; possible D gene TRBD2, 6 bases. Between the trimmed V and J ends, which lost 0 bases and 4 bases, there was a span of 13 bases. Germline assignment: CDR1 LNHNV and CDR2 YYDKDF (reference sequence). This CDR3 has 15 residues. The variable domain in full, with the rest retrieved from reference TRBV15 and TRBJ2-7, is DAMVIQNPRYQVTQFGKPVTLSCSQTLNHNVMYWYQQKSSQAPKLLFHYYDKDFNNEADTPDNFQSRRPNTSFCFLDIRSPGLGDTAMYLCATSREAGGVYEQYFGPGTRLTVT.

This chain uses TRBV19 with TRBJ2-1; weak D call: TRBD1 (6 bases). Trimming left V 5 bases short and J 8 bases short, with 22 bases between. Germline assignment: CDR1 LNHDA and CDR2 SQIVND (reference sequence). The CDR3 contains 16 residues. CDR3 sequence reads: CASSGGGRRIYDEQFF. The CDR3 coding sequence is TGTGCCAGTAGTGGGGGCGGAAGGAGGATCTATGATGAGCAGTTCTTC.

The genes are TRBV7-2 and TRBJ1-5; TRBD1 matches 8 bases. Trimming cost V 1 base and J 6 bases; bases outside gene matches: 5. Germline CDR1 reads SGHTA; CDR2 reads FQGNSA. CDR3 length: 15 residues. In nucleotides, the CDR3 is TGTGCCAGCAGCTTAGACCAGGGGGCGCTTCAGCCCCAGCATTTT. Amino acid sequence: CASSLDQGALQPQHF.

V is TRBV4-2 and J is TRBJ2-5, with 10 bases identical to TRBD2. CDR1 and CDR2 (germline): LGHNA, YNFKEQ. The ends lost 5 bases at V and 4 bases at J; junction bases unmatched: 7. This CDR3 has 15 amino acids. CDR3 sequence (DNA): TGTGCCAGCAGCGGGAGCGGGGGGGCGGGAGAGACCCAGTACTTC. Protein product: CASSGSGGAGETQYF.

The rearrangement uses TRBV7-2 and TRBJ1-1, with D possibly TRBD1 on 6 matching bases. This CDR3 is built from 16 residues. Germline V gives CDR1 SGHTA, CDR2 FQGNSA. V lost 0 bases to trimming and J lost 4 bases, with 15 bases between them. CDR3 in amino acids: CASSLARVKGGTEAFF. Here the CDR3 DNA reads TGTGCCAGCAGCTTAGCACGAGTAAAAGGGGGCACTGAAGCTTTCTTT.

As to this clone: Additional DNA sequences in this sample encode the identical CDR3. The rearrangement uses TRBV19 and TRBJ2-3; D possibly corresponds to TRBD2 (6 bases). Germline assignment: CDR1 LNHDA and CDR2 SQIVND (reference sequence). Trimming left V 3 bases short and J 5 bases short, with 9 bases between. There are 13 residues in the CDR3. CDR3 sequence reads: CASSIGAGDTQYF. DNA of the CDR3: TGTGCCAGTAGTATCGGAGCGGGAGATACGCAGTATTTT.

This rearrangement joins TRBV15 to TRBJ1-4; perhaps TRBD1 as D (6 bases). Germline V gives CDR1 LNHNV, CDR2 YYDKDF (reference sequence). CDR3 size: 13 residues. Trimming shortened V by 8 bases and J by 5 bases, and 12 bases separated the two germline ends. This CDR3 reads CATGGYVNEKLFF. CDR3 sequence (DNA): TGTGCCACCGGGGGCTACGTGAATGAAAAACTGTTTTTT.

This chain uses TRBV30 with TRBJ1-3; TRBD1 is a possible D gene (6 bases). The V and J ends lost 3 bases and 0 bases respectively, with 9 bases between them. Germline loops: CDR1 GTSNPN, CDR2 SVGIG (reference sequence). The CDR3 runs 14 residues. As DNA, the CDR3 is TGTGCCTGGAGCCAGGGGTCCTCTGGAAACACCATATATTTT. Its translation is CAWSQGSSGNTIYF.

V usage is TRBV2 and J usage is TRBJ2-5; D might be TRBD2 (6 bases). Germline CDR1 is SNHLY and CDR2 is FYNNEI. Trimming took off 6 bases at V and 2 bases at J, with 10 bases between the two ends. This CDR3 has 13 residues. CDR3 sequence reads: CASRLDYQETQYF. CDR3 nucleotides: TGTGCCAGCAGGTTGGACTATCAAGAGACCCAGTACTTC.

V usage is TRBV7-3 and J usage is TRBJ2-1; 14 bases align to TRBD2. Germline loops: CDR1 SGHTA, CDR2 FQGTGA. The CDR3 is made up of 16 amino acids. Germline trimming cut 5 bases from V and 8 bases from J; bases unmatched to any gene: 8. In DNA, the CDR3 is TGTGCCAGCAGCCCCACCGGGACTAGCGGGAGATATGAGCAGTTCTTC. Encoded protein: CASSPTGTSGRYEQFF.

The chain has TRBV28 and TRBJ1-5; 7 bases fit TRBD1. This CDR3 is built from 15 residues. Germline trimming cut 2 bases from V and 3 bases from J; bases unmatched to any gene: 4. Germline V gives CDR1 MDHEN, CDR2 SYDVKM. The CDR3 here is CASSLATGYNQPQHF. CDR3 in DNA: TGTGCCAGCAGTTTAGCGACAGGGTACAATCAGCCCCAGCATTTT.

The genes are TRBV2 and TRBJ2-1, with 10 bases identical to TRBD2. CDR1 SNHLY and CDR2 FYNNEI come from the germline V gene. The V gene end was trimmed by 4 bases and the J gene end by 5 bases; junction bases not matched to a gene: 5. The CDR3 sequence is 15 residues long. CDR3 DNA sequence: TGTGCCAGCAGTGGAACTAGCGGGGCTCACAATGAGCAGTTCTTC. This sequence encodes CASSGTSGAHNEQFF.

The rearrangement joins TRBV10-3 to TRBJ2-1; D may be TRBD2 (5 bases). Germline CDR1 reads ENHRY; CDR2 reads SYGVKD. The V end was cut by 10 bases, the J end by 0 bases, with 22 bases between. The CDR3 contains 17 residues. The CDR3 sequence: CASAAVKSGNSYNEQFF. The CDR3 nucleotides are TGTGCCAGCGCTGCGGTAAAGAGCGGCAACTCCTACAATGAGCAGTTCTTC.

The chain employs TRBV5-1 and TRBJ1-2; 9 bases agree with TRBD1. V was pared by 2 bases and J by 5 bases, with 16 bases of the junction left unmatched. Germline assignment: CDR1 SGHRS and CDR2 YFSETQ. The CDR3 runs to 18 residues. CDR3 sequence (DNA): TGCGCCAGCAGCTTAGTTTCCCGCACTACAGGGGGCTCTTATGGCTACACCTTC. It translates to CASSLVSRTTGGSYGYTF. Combining the CDR3 with reference TRBV5-1 and TRBJ1-2 gives the whole variable domain KAGVTQTPRYLIKTRGQQVTLSCSPISGHRSVSWYQQTPGQGLQFLFEYFSETQRNKGNFPGRFSGRQFSNSRSEMNVSTLELGDSALYLCASSLVSRTTGGSYGYTFGSGTRLTVV.

A single count supports this clone. The V and J genes are TRBV18 and TRBJ1-1; 9 bases map to TRBD1. Losses at the gene ends were 6 bases for V and 1 base for J; bases not matched to a gene: 3. The CDR3 spans 14 residues. CDR1 KGHSH and CDR2 LQKENI come from the germline V gene. CDR3 residues: CASSQQGANTEAFF. CDR3 DNA: TGTGCCAGCTCGCAACAGGGGGCGAACACTGAAGCTTTCTTT.

V usage is TRBV7-2 and J usage is TRBJ1-2, with TRBD1 matching 7 bases. In germline, CDR1 is SGHTA, CDR2 FQGNSA. Unmatched junction bases numbered 10, after V lost 2 bases and J lost 4 bases. The CDR3 sequence is 16 residues long. CDR3 nucleotide sequence: TGTGCCAGCAGCTTATTTATCGCCAGGGGGGCCTATGGCTACACCTTC. It encodes CASSLFIARGAYGYTF.

This sequence joins TRBV7-2 and TRBJ2-3, with 9 nucleotides matching TRBD1. V was clipped by 2 bases and J by 4 bases; unmatched bases: 4. This CDR3 comprises 15 residues. Germline loops: CDR1 SGHTA, CDR2 FQGNSA. Here the CDR3 reads CASSLRQGVSDTQYF. The CDR3 nucleotides read TGTGCCAGCAGCTTAAGACAGGGGGTATCAGATACGCAGTATTTT.